This TCR beta chain was retrieved from a study of T-cell reconstitution after alpha-beta-depleted transplantation in children (dated by TCRdb to the mid-2010s). The study in broad terms: Using TCR repertoire profiling, the study quantitatively followed how T-cell immune reconstitution unfolded in children after TCRalphabeta/CD19-depleted allogeneic hematopoietic cell transplantation. Overall results and qualifications from the work: Hyperexpanded clone frequencies declined over subsequent months; after one year, T-cell counts and TCRbeta diversity were mostly attributed to newly produced T cells. The high TCRbeta diversity at day 60 in some patients was ascribed to recipient T cells and intrathymic progenitors that had survived conditioning. Apparently early alphabetaT-cell count recovery about two months after transplant reportedly relied on only several hundred rapidly expanded clones derived from non-depleted graft cells.

There are many counts of this clonotype. The antigen this receptor binds is unknown. No much larger clone is present one base from it, and per-base qualities are unavailable. V lost 6 bases and J lost 1 base; the stretch between them is 21 bases long. CDR1 is given as DFQATT and CDR2 as SNEGSKA, both from the germline V gene (reference sequence). CDR3 length: 16 amino acids, cysteine to phenylalanine. Of the read, only the CDR3 DNA is kept; its 48 bases are in frame from base 1. The meaning of the sample's treatment or condition label: allogeneic hematopoietic cell transplantation with graft depleted of TCRalphabeta T cells and CD19 B cells. TCRalphabeta/CD19-depleted allogeneic hematopoietic cell grafts were given to the transplant recipients, all of whom were children. The library was prepared using PCR. The run used an Illumina HiSeq 2500. Molecular barcoding was employed in the preparation of TCR libraries, with unique molecular identifiers being used to normalize TCRbeta repertoire quantification. Using fastp at Q25 and MiXCR, TCRdb reprocessed the public reads and kept productive beta chains. Every CDR3 protein is listed once, alongside the most common genes and DNA of its rows. The sample table lists roughly 300,000 distinct CDR3 sequences, roughly 12% of them with a count of one. The ten largest account for about a quarter of the sample.

This receptor was identified in a male patient aged 2 to 9 who had a stem cell transplant for chronic granulomatous disease, so the T cells may come from the graft donor. Sample: peripheral blood, taken 180 days after TCRalphabeta/CD19-depleted stem cell transplant. This receptor chain uses TRBV20-1 and TRBJ2-5; TRBD1 is perhaps the D gene, given 6 matching bases. CDR3 loop: CSASARQGSVQETQYF. The nucleotide sequence reads as follows: TGCAGTGCCTCGGCGCGTCAGGGGAGCGTCCAAGAGACCCAGTACTTC.